The clone carrying this T cell receptor beta chain was recorded a few times. Its antigen is undetermined. An equimolar mix of two oligonucleotides served as the beta constant-region primer for TRBC1 and TRBC2. Nested alpha and beta constant-region primers with the SP2 primer drove four PCR rounds on ligated cDNA. Ligation attached a single-stranded oligonucleotide with a 12-nucleotide UMI and the SP2 primer to the cDNA 3' end. TCRdb reprocessed the UMI-ligation and nested PCR reads with MiXCR, giving one entry per CDR3 protein. Among about 150,000 distinct CDR3 sequences listed, 20% to 25% were seen once. The data originate from a study of naive and memory T cell subsets. Study-wide results and limits: In CD4 and CD8 cells, diversity dropped from naive through EMRA. A few larger clonotypes appeared in naive repertoires, especially CD8, possibly memory cells re-expressing CD45RA.

V shed 7 bases and J 4 bases; nucleotides not matched to a gene: 9. Germline V gene lookup returns CDR1 LGHDT and CDR2 YNNKEL (reference sequence). This CDR3 has 15 residues. The sample comprised naive CD4+ T cells from blood. V is TRBV3-1 and J is TRBJ2-1; 8 bases match TRBD2. The receptor comes from a human donor in good health. The CDR3 spells CASTSREGLYNEQFF. CDR3 DNA sequence: TGTGCCAGCACCTCCCGGGAGGGCCTTTACAATGAGCAGTTCTTC.